These 6 T cell receptor beta chains came from one sample sequenced in a study of cytomegalovirus exposure and HLA in healthy donors. The study ran its PCR with 60 Vbeta and 13 Jbeta primers. Profiled with immunoSEQ multiplex PCR; TCRdb holds only in-frame clones, not every one. The sample carries 95,000 to 100,000 clones, approximately 79% recorded once. The sequenced sample was PBMCs. The source is a male donor in good health and CMV-seronegative.

V and J are TRBV11-3 and TRBJ2-2, with 8 bases fitting TRBD2. The J segment lost 7 bases and the V segment lost 5 bases, leaving 6 bases of the junction unmatched. This CDR3 spans 14 amino acids. Germline-derived CDR1 and CDR2 are SGHNT and YENEEA. The CDR3, as DNA: TGTGCCAGCAGCGTAAGCGGGAGAAACGGGGAGCTGTTTTTT. Its protein product is CASSVSGRNGELFF.

The table lists this clone with a few counts. The gene calls are TRBV2 and TRBJ1-1; 8 bases line up with TRBD1. The V gene's germline CDR1 is SNHLY and CDR2 FYNNEI. The CDR3 spans 16 residues. Trimming at V came to 6 bases and at J to 5 bases, leaving 14 bases not matched to a gene. The CDR3 spells CASSAVTGGYGTEAFF. CDR3 in DNA: TGTGCCAGCAGCGCGGTTACAGGGGGTTATGGGACTGAAGCTTTCTTT. The full variable domain, completed using reference TRBV2 and TRBJ1-1, is EPEVTQTPSHQVTQMGQEVILRCVPISNHLYFYWYRQILGQKVEFLVSFYNNEISEKSEIFDDQFSVERPDGSNFTLKIRSTKLEDSAMYFCASSAVTGGYGTEAFFGQGTRLTVV.

This clone was detected once. The chain joins TRBV28 to TRBJ1-5; 9 bases are shared with TRBD1. This CDR3 is built from 14 residues. J lost 6 bases, V lost 4 bases, and 4 bases had no gene match. Germline loops: CDR1 MDHEN, CDR2 SYDVKM. DNA for the CDR3: TGTGCCAGCAGTTCACAGGGGGCCGCTCAGCCCCAGCATTTT. Translated, it gives CASSSQGAAQPQHF.

The rearrangement links TRBV19 to TRBJ2-7, with TRBD2 as a possible D gene (6 bases). This CDR3 has 15 residues. Per germline, CDR1 LNHDA and CDR2 SQIVND (reference sequence). Trimming cost V 5 bases and J 0 bases, with 14 bases left between them. CDR3 protein: CASSLGGSGSYEQYF. The DNA for the CDR3 is TGTGCCAGTAGTTTGGGTGGTAGCGGCTCCTACGAGCAGTACTTC.

The genes are TRBV19 and TRBJ2-3; D may be TRBD2 (5 bases). Germline V gene data show CDR1 as LNHDA and CDR2 as SQIVND (reference sequence). Trimming cost V 3 bases and J 0 bases, with 7 bases left between them. This CDR3 is 14 amino acids long. The CDR3 nucleotides read TGTGCCAGTAGTATTCGGACTAGCACAGATACGCAGTATTTT. This gives the protein CASSIRTSTDTQYF.

The chain links TRBV28 to TRBJ2-3, with 12 bases matching TRBD2. The CDR3 extends over 14 amino acids. V dropped 5 bases and J dropped 6; count of bases not matched to a gene: 3. In germline, CDR1 is MDHEN, CDR2 SYDVKM. The chain's CDR3 is CASSPSGRVDTQYF. The CDR3 bases are TGTGCCAGCAGTCCTAGCGGGAGGGTGGATACGCAGTATTTT.